This T cell receptor beta chain was documented in a study of T-cell memory formation after mild COVID-19. Study-wide background: Most TCR clusters belonged to a single donor. Notes on the study in general: Researchers found some responding clones in pre-infection memory, a sign that cross-reactive memory joined. Contracting clones from day 15 to 85 showed balanced CD4/CD8; later expanders favored CD4+. Chiefly within CM and EM were the contracting CD4+ clones; CD8+ ones were within EMRA.

TCRdb ran MiXCR on the 5' RACE reads and lists one entry per CDR3 protein. Of around 510,000 distinct CDR3 sequences detected, less than 25% appear once; the ten largest clones hold approximately 8.4%. Germline V gene lookup returns CDR1 SEHNR and CDR2 FQNEAQ (reference sequence). The length of the CDR3 is 16 residues. Trimming cost V 5 bases and J 2 bases; bases outside gene matches: 6. A note on this clonotype: Its specificity is unknown.

The TCR comes from an adult woman who had mild COVID-19 (a few samples of this study predate the infection). Cell type and time point are not known. Sequenced material: PBMCs or a T cell subset sorted from them (not recorded which). The chain couples TRBV7-9 to TRBJ2-5; 12 nucleotides match TRBD2. The CDR3 region has the DNA TGTGCCAGCAGCCTGCCCGGGACTAGCGGGCAAGAGACCCAGTACTTC. Amino acids: CASSLPGTSGQETQYF.